The 16 T cell receptor beta chains below were found in one sample sequenced in a study of response to subunit inactivated influenza vaccine. From the RT-PCR reads, TCRdb called clonotypes with MiXCR, one entry per CDR3 protein. The sample has about 700,000 distinct CDR3 sequences, more than 11% seen once. The specimen was PBMCs from blood, collected 14 days before vaccination. The receptors come from a man aged 50-59 years who received an inactivated influenza vaccine.

In this sample, this clonotype turned up a few times. The chain is built from TRBV6-1 and TRBJ1-3; D not certain. CDR1 MNHNS and CDR2 SASEGT come from the germline V gene. V shed 6 bases and J shed 0 bases, with 12 bases lying between them. This CDR3 comprises 15 residues. CDR3 DNA sequence: TGTGCCAGCAGCACCTTACTCAACTCTGGAAACACCATATATTTT. Translating it yields CASSTLLNSGNTIYF.

The sample holds many counts of this clonotype. The gene calls are TRBV10-3 and TRBJ2-1, with 10 bases aligning to TRBD2. Trimming at V came to 6 bases and at J to 10 bases, leaving 6 bases not matched to a gene. The CDR3 extends over 13 amino acids. Germline V gives CDR1 ENHRY, CDR2 SYGVKD. In DNA form, the CDR3 reads TGTGCCATCAGCGAGCGGGAGGGCCCCGAGCAGTTCTTC. Protein: CAISEREGPEQFF.

This clonotype has only a few counts. The chain joins TRBV5-1 to TRBJ2-7; tentatively, D is TRBD1 (5 bases). This CDR3 is 15 amino acids long. Germline CDR1 reads SGHRS; CDR2 reads YFSETQ. Trimming removed 0 bases at V and 4 bases at J, with 14 bases between. The CDR3 DNA follows: TGCGCCAGCAGCTTGGACCCCGAGACAGTTTACGAGCAGTACTTC. Protein product: CASSLDPETVYEQYF.

The V and J genes are TRBV9 and TRBJ2-3; possibly TRBD2 for D (6 bases). The V and J ends lost 0 bases and 6 bases respectively, with 11 bases between them. Germline loops: CDR1 SGDLS, CDR2 YYNGEE. CDR3 length: 14 residues. The DNA for the CDR3 is TGTGCCAGCAGCGTAGATCTAGGGAGGGATACGCAGTATTTT. Protein: CASSVDLGRDTQYF.

The chain combines TRBV5-1 with TRBJ2-1; 10 bases agree with TRBD2. From germline, CDR1 is SGHRS and CDR2 YFSETQ. V gave up 5 bases and J gave up 4 bases; unmatched junction bases: 3. The CDR3 runs 14 residues. This chain's CDR3 is CASRLAGRYNEQFF. The CDR3 bases are TGCGCCAGCAGACTAGCGGGGAGATACAATGAGCAGTTCTTC.

This clonotype turned up a few times. V is TRBV12-3 or TRBV12-4 and J is TRBJ2-1; 10 nucleotides line up with TRBD2. This CDR3 contains 17 residues. The V segment lost 4 bases and the J segment 9 bases; nucleotides outside the gene matches: 15. CDR3 in amino acids: CASSSVSGGPGLGEQFF. CDR3 bases: TGTGCCAGCAGTTCAGTTAGCGGGGGGCCCGGGTTAGGTGAGCAGTTCTTC.

This clonotype came up many times. The chain couples TRBV28 to TRBJ2-1, with 10 bases aligning to TRBD2. J was trimmed by 4 bases and V by 3 bases; bases with no gene match: 21. Germline loops: CDR1 MDHEN, CDR2 SYDVKM. CDR3 length: 21 amino acids. CDR3 bases: TGTGCCAGCAGTTTCGGTCACCAACACAGCGGGAGGGCCAAACTTTACAATGAGCAGTTCTTC. This encodes CASSFGHQHSGRAKLYNEQFF.

The chain combines TRBV11-3 with TRBJ2-5; 8 bases match TRBD1. This CDR3 comprises 14 residues. Trimming took 4 bases from V and 1 from J; bases not matched to a gene: 2. Germline assignment: CDR1 SGHNT and CDR2 YENEEA. Here the CDR3 reads CASSYTGGQETQYF. In nucleotides, the CDR3 is TGTGCCAGCAGCTATACAGGGGGCCAAGAGACCCAGTACTTC.

Ten or more counts support this clonotype. This rearrangement joins TRBV24-1 to TRBJ2-5; D tentatively reads TRBD1 or TRBD2 (5 bases each). Trimming cost V 5 bases and J 5 bases, with 17 bases left between them. Germline values: CDR1 KGHDR, CDR2 SFDVKD. The CDR3 loop spans 15 amino acids. CDR3 protein: CATSAPRGNFETQYF. DNA for the CDR3: TGTGCCACCAGTGCCCCGAGGGGAAACTTCGAGACCCAGTACTTC.

This clonotype has more than one count but fewer than ten. The CDR3 nucleotides are TGTGCCAGTAAACCGGGAGTGACGTACAATGAGCAGTTCTTC. It is translated as CASKPGVTYNEQFF. The V gene is TRBV12-3 or TRBV12-4, the J gene TRBJ2-1; TRBD2 might be the D (6 bases). The V end lost 9 bases, the J end lost 4 bases, and 16 bases lay between the germline ends. The CDR3 sequence is 14 residues long.

The gene calls are TRBV7-3 and TRBJ2-1, with 7 positions matching TRBD2. V gave up 5 bases and J gave up 6 bases; unmatched junction bases: 7. CDR1 and CDR2 (germline): SGHTA, FQGTGA. The CDR3 extends over 14 amino acids. The CDR3 loop is CASSPLAETNEQFF. The CDR3 nucleotides are TGTGCCAGCAGCCCGCTAGCGGAAACCAATGAGCAGTTCTTC.

This clonotype came up a few times. V is TRBV27 and J is TRBJ2-2, with a weak D call TRBD2 (5 bases). Per the germline V gene, CDR1 is MNHEY and CDR2 is SMNVEV (reference sequence). V was clipped by 3 bases and J by 4 bases, with 9 bases between them. The CDR3 covers 14 residues. CDR3 sequence reads: CASSLTSGTGELFF. DNA of the CDR3: TGTGCCAGCAGTTTGACCAGCGGCACCGGGGAGCTGTTTTTT.

This clonotype turned up a few times. The chain uses TRBV20-1 and TRBJ2-1; tentative D call: TRBD1 (6 bases). The CDR3 loop spans 18 amino acids. Trimming pared 4 bases from V and 0 bases from J, leaving 22 bases between. The germline CDR1 and CDR2 sequences are DFQATT and SNEGSKA (reference sequence). The DNA of the CDR3 is TGCAGTGCTAAGACGAGGCAGGGGATTGGGAGCTCCTACAATGAGCAGTTCTTC. Its protein is CSAKTRQGIGSSYNEQFF.

This clonotype was picked up many times. The chain carries TRBV11-2 and TRBJ2-7; D unclear. This CDR3 contains 14 residues. Trimming cost V 2 bases and J 0 bases, with 8 bases left between them. Germline V gene data show CDR1 as SGHAT and CDR2 as FQNNGV. The CDR3 sequence is CASSLTRSSYEQYF. The CDR3 coding sequence is TGTGCCAGCAGCTTAACCCGTTCCTCCTACGAGCAGTACTTC.

The chain employs TRBV20-1 and TRBJ1-6; 7 bases map to TRBD1. V lost 4 bases and J lost 6; bases outside the gene matches: 3. The CDR3 totals 13 residues. Germline V CDR1 and CDR2: DFQATT, SNEGSKA (reference sequence). CDR3 loop: CSANTGVNSPLHF. DNA of the CDR3: TGCAGTGCTAATACAGGGGTTAATTCACCCCTCCACTTT.

This clonotype occurred a few times. The chain employs TRBV20-1 and TRBJ1-1, with TRBD1 identical over 8 bases. Germline lookup yields CDR1 DFQATT and CDR2 SNEGSKA (reference sequence). J gave up 6 bases and V 3 bases, and 9 bases lay outside the gene matches. The CDR3 contains 14 residues. CDR3 sequence: CSASSPDRGAEAFF. CDR3 DNA: TGCAGTGCTAGTTCCCCAGACAGGGGCGCTGAAGCTTTCTTT.